This is a list of T cell receptor beta chains from one sample in a study of blood T cells in healthy people across ages. TCRdb called the 5' RACE reads again in MiXCR, with one record for every CDR3 protein. The sample lists roughly 1,100,000 distinct CDR3 sequences; roughly 24% were seen once. This sample also belongs to another study, concerning T cells of mothers and their children.

Sequenced input: blood. These receptors were taken from a girl aged 2 to 10 in good health. Each CDR3 is given with its conserved first and last residue. The order of the fields is V gene, clone size, J gene, D gene, CDR3 protein, CDR3 DNA. The D gene is left open where the match is weak. Some rows mark clone size as missing; the rest say once, few, many or name a class of expanded clone.

v_gene: TRBV28
abundance: NA
j_gene: TRBJ2-7
d_gene: NA
CDR3aa: CASSRTFGGYEQYF
CDR3nt: TGTGCCAGCAGCCGGACATTTGGTGGCTACGAGCAGTACTTC

v_gene: TRBV7-2
abundance: NA
j_gene: TRBJ2-5
d_gene: NA
CDR3aa: CASSLVGSGETQYF
CDR3nt: TGTGCCAGCAGCTTAGTCGGTAGCGGAGAGACCCAGTACTTC

v_gene: TRBV9
abundance: NA
j_gene: TRBJ2-7
d_gene: NA
CDR3aa: CASSPQSQGPYEQYF
CDR3nt: TGTGCCAGCAGCCCTCAGTCGCAGGGGCCCTACGAGCAGTACTTC

v_gene: TRBV20-1
abundance: NA
j_gene: TRBJ1-1
d_gene: NA
CDR3aa: CSALDTLNTEAFF
CDR3nt: TGCAGTGCCTTGGACACCCTTAACACTGAAGCTTTCTTT

v_gene: TRBV12-3/TRBV12-4
abundance: few
j_gene: TRBJ1-1
d_gene: TRBD1
CDR3aa: CASSKGQKNTEAFF
CDR3nt: TGTGCCAGCAGCAAGGGACAGAAAAACACTGAAGCTTTCTTT

v_gene: TRBV20-1
abundance: NA
j_gene: TRBJ2-1
d_gene: TRBD1
CDR3aa: CSANDRGWNEQFF
CDR3nt: TGCAGTGCTAACGACAGGGGGTGGAATGAGCAGTTCTTC

v_gene: TRBV20-1
abundance: NA
j_gene: TRBJ2-3
d_gene: TRBD1
CDR3aa: CSAHRTGTDTQYF
CDR3nt: TGCAGTGCTCACCGGACAGGAACGGATACGCAGTATTTT

v_gene: TRBV4-3
abundance: NA
j_gene: TRBJ2-5
d_gene: NA
CDR3aa: CASSLGQGPYQETQYF
CDR3nt: TGCGCCAGCAGCCTCGGGCAGGGACCCTACCAGGAGACCCAGTACTTC

v_gene: TRBV12-3/TRBV12-4
abundance: NA
j_gene: TRBJ1-2
d_gene: TRBD1
CDR3aa: CASNTGEGYGYTF
CDR3nt: TGTGCCAGCAATACAGGGGAAGGGTATGGCTACACCTTC

v_gene: TRBV7-2
abundance: NA
j_gene: TRBJ2-5
d_gene: TRBD2
CDR3aa: CASSLLGLAGEEWEETQYF
CDR3nt: TGTGCCAGCAGCTTATTGGGACTAGCGGGGGAGGAGTGGGAAGAGACCCAGTACTTC

v_gene: TRBV7-2
abundance: NA
j_gene: TRBJ2-6
d_gene: NA
CDR3aa: CASSLGETSGANVLTF
CDR3nt: TGTGCCAGCAGCTTGGGGGAAACCTCTGGGGCCAACGTCCTGACTTTC

v_gene: TRBV29-1
abundance: NA
j_gene: TRBJ2-1
d_gene: NA
CDR3aa: CSVELQGYGGNNEQFF
CDR3nt: TGCAGCGTTGAACTACAGGGTTACGGAGGTAACAATGAGCAGTTCTTC

v_gene: TRBV7-9
abundance: NA
j_gene: TRBJ2-4
d_gene: NA
CDR3aa: CASSSIGTLHSSEYF
CDR3nt: TGTGCCAGCAGCTCTATCGGTACCTTACACTCCTCGGAGTACTTC

v_gene: TRBV7-9
abundance: NA
j_gene: TRBJ2-4
d_gene: NA
CDR3aa: CASSQKQENIQYF
CDR3nt: TGTGCCAGCAGCCAAAAACAGGAAAACATTCAGTACTTC

v_gene: TRBV7-9
abundance: NA
j_gene: TRBJ2-1
d_gene: NA
CDR3aa: CASSTEGQFF
CDR3nt: TGTGCCAGCAGCACGGAGGGGCAGTTCTTC

v_gene: TRBV12-3/TRBV12-4
abundance: NA
j_gene: TRBJ2-7
d_gene: NA
CDR3aa: CASSTTMTEAYEQYF
CDR3nt: TGTGCCAGCAGCACTACCATGACAGAAGCCTACGAGCAGTACTTC

v_gene: TRBV29-1
abundance: NA
j_gene: TRBJ1-4
d_gene: TRBD1
CDR3aa: CSVGDRGGVKLFF
CDR3nt: TGCAGCGTTGGGGACAGGGGAGGTGTAAAACTGTTTTTT

v_gene: TRBV29-1
abundance: NA
j_gene: TRBJ2-1
d_gene: NA
CDR3aa: CSAAGTLYNEQFF
CDR3nt: TGCAGCGCGGCCGGGACACTTTACAATGAGCAGTTCTTC

v_gene: TRBV29-1
abundance: few
j_gene: TRBJ1-1
d_gene: NA
CDR3aa: CSVEQGKNTEAFF
CDR3nt: TGCAGCGTTGAACAGGGGAAGAACACTGAAGCTTTCTTT

v_gene: TRBV29-1
abundance: NA
j_gene: TRBJ2-5
d_gene: TRBD1
CDR3aa: CSVESGTEYQETQYF
CDR3nt: TGCAGCGTTGAATCCGGGACAGAGTACCAAGAGACCCAGTACTTC

v_gene: TRBV2
abundance: NA
j_gene: TRBJ2-4
d_gene: TRBD2
CDR3aa: CASSELGLAGGTSKNIQYF
CDR3nt: TGTGCCAGCAGTGAATTAGGGCTAGCGGGGGGTACCTCCAAAAACATTCAGTACTTC

v_gene: TRBV3-1
abundance: NA
j_gene: TRBJ2-5
d_gene: TRBD1
CDR3aa: CASSQGVGGMETQYF
CDR3nt: TGTGCCAGCAGCCAAGGGGTAGGGGGCATGGAGACCCAGTACTTC

v_gene: TRBV12-3/TRBV12-4
abundance: NA
j_gene: TRBJ1-1
d_gene: NA
CDR3aa: CASSFRPGWGDTEAFF
CDR3nt: TGTGCCAGCAGTTTCCGCCCCGGGTGGGGCGACACTGAAGCTTTCTTT

v_gene: TRBV20-1
abundance: NA
j_gene: TRBJ1-4
d_gene: NA
CDR3aa: CSARRANEKLFF
CDR3nt: TGCAGTGCTAGGCGGGCTAATGAAAAACTGTTTTTT